The 9 T cell receptor beta chains given below trace back to one sample, sequenced in a study of somatic mutations in cytotoxic T cells in rheumatoid arthritis. The method was immunoSEQ multiplex PCR; TCRdb's version includes in-frame clones alone and lacks a portion of them. The repertoire holds fewer than 15,000 clones, with approximately 70% as singletons. The sample consisted of CD8+ T cells sorted from blood. Source of these receptors: an adult with rheumatoid arthritis.

V usage is TRBV4-1 and J usage is TRBJ2-3; 11 bases align to TRBD2. CDR3 length: 16 residues. Looked up from germline, CDR1 is MGHRA and CDR2 is YSYEKL. The ends lost 4 bases at V and 6 bases at J; junction bases unmatched: 9. CDR3 coding DNA: TGCGCCAGCAGCCCAGAGGTAGCGGGGGGGTGGGATACGCAGTATTTT. It encodes CASSPEVAGGWDTQYF.

This clone was observed a single time. The V gene is TRBV18, the J gene TRBJ2-1, with 11 bases fitting TRBD2. CDR3 length equals 12 residues. V gave up 10 bases and J gave up 7 bases; unmatched junction bases: 3. The germline CDR1 and CDR2 sequences are KGHSH and LQKENI. Written as DNA, the CDR3 is TGTGCCACCCTAGCGGGGGGTAATGAGCAGTTCTTC. Residues: CATLAGGNEQFF.

The chain recombines TRBV14 with TRBJ2-7, with unresolved D. The germline V gene has CDR1 SGHDN and CDR2 FVKESK. V was pared by 4 bases and J by 7 bases, with 14 bases between. The length of the CDR3 is 13 residues. In nucleotides, the CDR3 is TGTGCCAGCAGCCCCCTCCCCCATTTGGAGCAGTACTTC. Its protein product is CASSPLPHLEQYF.

The rearrangement links TRBV15 to TRBJ2-5, with D uncertain. CDR3 length: 14 amino acids. Deletions cut 5 bases from V and 1 base from J, with 11 bases between. Germline-derived CDR1 and CDR2 are LNHNV and YYDKDF (reference sequence). The CDR3 region has the DNA TGTGCCACCAGCGGATCAATGTTCCAAGAGACCCAGTACTTC. This gives the protein CATSGSMFQETQYF.

This clone was picked up one time. The chain has TRBV6-5 and TRBJ2-7; no definite D call. Germline CDR1 and CDR2: MNHEY and SVGAGI. The CDR3 length is 13 residues. V lost 8 bases and J lost 4, with 15 bases in between. CDR3 bases: TGTGCCAGCTCCCCCAACCCCCAATACGAGCAGTACTTC. Translated: CASSPNPQYEQYF.

V and J are TRBV9 and TRBJ2-3; D possibly corresponds to TRBD2 (7 bases). Germline V gives CDR1 SGDLS, CDR2 YYNGEE. The CDR3 runs to 16 residues. Trimming stripped 0 bases from V and 0 bases from J, with 11 bases between. The CDR3 region is CASSVEGGPSTDTQYF. The CDR3 DNA is TGTGCCAGCAGCGTAGAGGGGGGGCCTAGCACAGATACGCAGTATTTT. Full variable domain (missing parts from reference TRBV9 and TRBJ2-3): DSGVTQTPKHLITATGQRVTLRCSPRSGDLSVYWYQQSLDQGLQFLIQYYNGEERAKGNILERFSAQQFPDLHSELNLSSLELGDSALYFCASSVEGGPSTDTQYFGPGTRLTVL.

V usage is TRBV10-3 and J usage is TRBJ2-3, with TRBD1 identical over 7 bases. The CDR3 loop spans 21 amino acids. After removal of 2 bases from V and 0 bases from J, the junction contained 20 bases not matched to a gene. Germline-derived CDR1 and CDR2 are ENHRY and SYGVKD. The DNA of the CDR3 is TGTGCCATCAGTGAGCCCACTGGGACAGCAACTCCCGCTACTAGCACAGATACGCAGTATTTT. It specifies CAISEPTGTATPATSTDTQYF.

This rearrangement joins TRBV15 to TRBJ2-2, with TRBD2 as a possible D gene (6 bases). CDR3 length: 17 residues. V was trimmed by 4 bases and J by 6 bases, leaving 21 bases between them. Germline loops: CDR1 LNHNV, CDR2 YYDKDF (reference sequence). The CDR3 DNA is TGTGCCACCAGCATTCTTGGGGCAAGGCGACTAGCCGGGGAGCTGTTTTTT. As protein: CATSILGARRLAGELFF.

V usage is TRBV6-5 and J usage is TRBJ1-3; D uncertain. The V gene's germline CDR1 is MNHEY and CDR2 SVGAGI. The CDR3 is made up of 15 amino acids. Trimming took 2 bases from V and 0 from J, leaving 8 bases between them. This CDR3 is CASSYIAGSGNTIYF. CDR3 bases: TGTGCCAGCAGTTACATCGCTGGCTCTGGAAACACCATATATTTT.